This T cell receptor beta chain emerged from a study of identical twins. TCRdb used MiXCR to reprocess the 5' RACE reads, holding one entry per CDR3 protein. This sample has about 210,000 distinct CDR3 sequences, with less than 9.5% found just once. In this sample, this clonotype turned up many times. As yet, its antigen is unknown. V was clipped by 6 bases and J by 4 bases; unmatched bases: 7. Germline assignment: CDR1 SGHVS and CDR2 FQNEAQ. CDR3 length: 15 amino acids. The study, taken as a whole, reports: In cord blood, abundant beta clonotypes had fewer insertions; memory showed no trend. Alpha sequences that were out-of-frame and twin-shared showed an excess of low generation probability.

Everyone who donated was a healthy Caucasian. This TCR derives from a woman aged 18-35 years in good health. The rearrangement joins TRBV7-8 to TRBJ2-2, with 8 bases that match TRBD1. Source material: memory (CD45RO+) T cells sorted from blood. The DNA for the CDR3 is TGTGCCAGCAGACCCGACAGGGGAGGCACCGGGGAGCTGTTTTTT. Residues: CASRPDRGGTGELFF.